The entry below gives a single T cell receptor (beta chain) sequence along with its context. What antigen it recognizes has not been identified. Within one base of it there is no much larger clone, and no base qualities were kept. All of the isolated RNA was reverse transcribed with the High Capacity cDNA Reverse Transcription Kit, so expressed TCRB transcripts were sequenced. Deep immunoSEQ sequencing was performed on naive, central memory and regulatory T cell samples, with an average of roughly 3.5 million total reads per sample. After sorted cells were lysed in RLT buffer, RNA was extracted with DNase-treated RNeasy Micro or Mini kits, with the choice depending on cell number. To prevent cross-contamination, each cell subset was processed individually, whereas patient and healthy donor samples were processed jointly. TCRB sequences were amplified from cDNA with the immunoSEQ multiplex PCR, producing 87-bp fragments spanning the CDR3 region. Sequencing of the amplicons was done on the Illumina HiSeq platform. The authors processed their data as follows. Synthetic template baselines were used to correct PCR bias computationally, reads within Hamming distance 2 were collapsed, and singletons that could not be merged were discarded. Reads were aligned against IMGT to assign V, D and J genes, CDR3 length and insertions or deletions at six rearrangement sites. Within each subset, clonotype counts were normalized to the number of sorted cells before true diversity and Gini coefficients were calculated with the tcR R package. The overlap coefficient, calculated on TCRB nucleotide sequences, was used to measure repertoire sharing. TCRdb took over this immuneACCESS table, retaining in-frame rearrangements with V and J assigned. Such tables are incomplete; in checked studies, under half of the missing clones stem from an unresolved V gene, and the remainder is unexplained. The V and J calls and clone size come from that table; D and trimming were worked out from the DNA. Here the sample has some 250,000 clones; roughly 30% occur a single time. The ten top clones hold 3.5% to 4.5% of the sample.

The record originates from a study of beta chain features in type 1 diabetes (dated by TCRdb to 2016 to 2019). For context, the study as a whole: Patients and healthy donors did not differ in mean age, gender distribution, total cell number or subset yield. A total of 90 million to 140 million sorted cells were examined across all samples, and RNA yield correlated strongly with the number of cells per subset. The study compared TCRB repertoires of sorted circulating CD4+ T cell subsets between recently diagnosed type 1 diabetes patients and matched healthy donors. Regulatory and stem cell-like memory subsets were isolated from only 8 patients and 8 healthy donors, whereas naive and central memory subsets came from all 30 or so donors. Study-level results and caveats: Because the HLA sub-analyses included only small numbers of individuals, any influence of HLA type on TCRB rearrangement was left unresolved. Shorter templates might be favored by PCR, yet because patient and control samples were amplified and corrected together, any such skew would affect both groups equally. Type 1 diabetes patients showed a moderate but significant shortening of TCRB CDR3 length in all four CD4+ subsets. Because cDNA was sequenced instead of genomic DNA, highly expressing activated cells could be over-represented, though the groups showed no difference in activation or CD3 levels. Naive, central memory and regulatory TCRB repertoires appeared to be more alike among patients than among healthy donors. At VDJ recombination sites, type 1 diabetes patients had fewer insertions and more deleted nucleotides, which implies abnormalities in thymic rearrangement.

From its cysteine to its phenylalanine, the CDR3 spans 15 amino acids. The DNA shown is the 45-base CDR3, in frame from base 1. After removal of 4 bases from V and 2 bases from J, the junction retains 2 bases not matched to a gene. For CDR1 and CDR2, the germline V gene lists SNHLY and FYNNEI. A single peripheral blood draw of about 116 mL on average was collected from each donor into heparinised tubes. Using a panel that included CD45RO, CCR7, CD25, CD127, CD95 and CD27, naive, central memory, regulatory and stem cell-like memory CD4+ T cells were sorted on a BD FACSAria II. All sorted populations exceeded 95% purity. PBMCs were isolated immediately by Lymphoprep density gradient centrifugation and stained directly without culture. To minimize batch effects, samples were stained and sorted in pairs, one healthy donor with one patient per experiment.

The sequenced sample consisted of central memory CD4+ T cells from blood. The chain uses TRBV2 and TRBJ2-5; the central 12 bases match TRBD2. The sequence was collected from a young man in good health. CDR3 protein: CASSGTSGVQETQYF. The nucleotide sequence reads TGTGCCAGCAGTGGGACTAGCGGGGTACAAGAGACCCAGTACTTC.